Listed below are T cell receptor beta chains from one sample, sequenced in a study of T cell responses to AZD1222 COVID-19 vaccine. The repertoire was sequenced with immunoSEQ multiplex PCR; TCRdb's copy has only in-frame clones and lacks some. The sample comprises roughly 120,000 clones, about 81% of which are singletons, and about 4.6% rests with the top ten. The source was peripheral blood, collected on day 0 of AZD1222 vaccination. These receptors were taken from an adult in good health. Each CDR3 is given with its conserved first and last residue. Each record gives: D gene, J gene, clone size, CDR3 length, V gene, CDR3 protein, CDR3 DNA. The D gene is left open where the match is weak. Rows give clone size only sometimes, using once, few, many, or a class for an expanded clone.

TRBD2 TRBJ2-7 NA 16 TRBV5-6 CASSLEGGLAVYEQYF TGTGCCAGCAGCTTGGAGGGAGGACTAGCGGTCTACGAGCAGTACTTC
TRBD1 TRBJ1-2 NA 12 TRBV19 CASNSDRAGYTF TGTGCCAGTAATTCGGACAGGGCTGGCTACACCTTC
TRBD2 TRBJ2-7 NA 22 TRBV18 CASSPPPRLVGSGSYVSYEQYF TGTGCCAGCTCACCACCTCCCCGTTTAGTAGGTAGCGGGAGCTATGTCTCCTACGAGCAGTACTTC
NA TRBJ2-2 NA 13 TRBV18 CASSPLRTGELFF TGTGCCAGCTCACCGCTTCGGACCGGGGAGCTGTTTTTT
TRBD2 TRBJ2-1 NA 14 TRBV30 CAWNSGGPYNEQFF TGTGCCTGGAATAGCGGGGGGCCCTACAATGAGCAGTTCTTC
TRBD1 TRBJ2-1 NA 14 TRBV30 CAWRLGTAYNEQFF TGTGCCTGGAGACTTGGGACAGCCTACAATGAGCAGTTCTTC
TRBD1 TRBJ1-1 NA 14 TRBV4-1 CASSAPGQGMMAFF TGCGCCAGCAGCGCTCCGGGACAGGGGATGATGGCTTTCTTT
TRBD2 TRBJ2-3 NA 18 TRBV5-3 CARSPPGLAVTSTDTQYF TGTGCCAGAAGCCCTCCGGGACTAGCGGTTACTAGCACAGATACGCAGTATTTT
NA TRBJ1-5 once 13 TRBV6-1 CASNGQNNQPQHF TGTGCCAGCAATGGACAGAACAATCAACCCCAGCATTTT
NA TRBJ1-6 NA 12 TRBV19 CASSSLYSPLHF TGTGCCAGTAGCAGCCTTTACTCACCCCTCCACTTT
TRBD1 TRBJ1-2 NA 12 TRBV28 CAAHRGMGGYTF TGTGCCGCGCACAGGGGGATGGGGGGCTACACCTTC
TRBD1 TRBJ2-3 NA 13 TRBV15 CATGDRASDTQYF TGTGCCACCGGGGACAGGGCGTCAGATACGCAGTATTTT
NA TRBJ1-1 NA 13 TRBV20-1 CSASFNSGAEAFF TGCAGTGCTAGTTTCAATTCCGGCGCTGAAGCTTTCTTT
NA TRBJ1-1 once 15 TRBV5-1 CASSPSLDMNTEAFF TGCGCCAGCAGCCCTTCTCTAGATATGAACACTGAAGCTTTCTTT
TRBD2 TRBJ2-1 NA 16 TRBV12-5 CASGLSLAGSYNEQFF TGTGCTAGTGGTCTCTCACTAGCGGGCTCCTACAATGAGCAGTTCTTC
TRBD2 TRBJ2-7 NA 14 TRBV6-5 CASSVGLDTYEQYF TGTGCCAGCAGCGTGGGACTAGACACCTACGAGCAGTACTTC